The 30 T cell receptor beta chains listed next were all sequenced from one sample in a study of T cell responses to AZD1222 COVID-19 vaccine. The assay was immunoSEQ multiplex PCR, and TCRdb's table has in-frame clones only and misses some. The sample carries some 130,000 clones, just over 85% recorded once. The specimen comprised peripheral blood, sampled on day 0 of AZD1222 vaccination. Receptors originate from an adult in good health.

In this sample, this clone turned up a few times. Written as DNA, the CDR3 is TGTGCCAGCAGCGTAGCTAGTGGCAACAGGGGGTCGACCATATATTTT. Its protein is CASSVASGNRGSTIYF. V usage is TRBV9 and J usage is TRBJ1-3; 8 bases align to TRBD1. The J segment lost 10 bases and the V segment lost 0 bases, leaving 12 bases of the junction unmatched. Germline V lookup: CDR1 SGDLS, CDR2 YYNGEE. CDR3 length: 16 residues.

Here the CDR3 reads CSASLGLAGKTDTQYF. Written as DNA, the CDR3 is TGCAGTGCTAGTCTGGGTCTAGCGGGGAAAACAGATACGCAGTATTTT. This chain links TRBV20-1 with TRBJ2-3; 9 positions match TRBD2. Germline-derived CDR1 and CDR2 are DFQATT and SNEGSKA (reference sequence). Unmatched junction bases numbered 10, after V lost 3 bases and J lost 3 bases. This CDR3 has 16 residues.

This sequence joins TRBV5-1 and TRBJ1-1, with a tentative D call TRBD1 (6 bases). Germline CDR1 SGHRS, CDR2 YFSETQ. V was trimmed by 2 bases and J by 4 bases, leaving 6 bases between them. The CDR3 has 12 residues. This CDR3 reads CASSFRGTEAFF. The CDR3 region has the DNA TGCGCCAGCAGCTTCAGGGGCACTGAAGCTTTCTTT.

The sample holds one count of this clone. The rearrangement joins TRBV12-3 or TRBV12-4 to TRBJ2-4; D call uncertain. CDR3 length: 12 amino acids. The V and J ends lost 6 bases and 6 bases respectively, with 9 bases between them. CDR3: CASSLRPNIQYF. CDR3 nucleotide sequence: TGTGCCAGCAGCCTTCGACCAAACATTCAGTACTTC.

The rearrangement joins TRBV9 to TRBJ1-1; tentatively, D is TRBD1 (6 bases). The CDR3 has 14 residues. Trimming pared 0 bases from V and 4 bases from J, leaving 10 bases between. Per the germline V gene, CDR1 is SGDLS and CDR2 is YYNGEE. The CDR3 nucleotides are TGTGCCAGCAGCGTAGTTACAGGGAGCACTGAAGCTTTCTTT. Its translation is CASSVVTGSTEAFF.

V gene TRBV7-2 combines with J gene TRBJ2-7, with no clear D. This CDR3 region has 15 residues. V was cut by 3 bases and J by 0 bases, with 12 bases left in between. The germline gives CDR1 SGHTA, CDR2 FQGNSA. The CDR3 coding sequence is TGTGCCAGCAGCTTGGGTAGCAGAACCTCCTACGAGCAGTACTTC. Translating gives CASSLGSRTSYEQYF.

The genes are TRBV7-8 and TRBJ1-1, with a weak D call TRBD1 (6 bases). V was pared by 5 bases and J by 2 bases, with 15 bases between. The CDR3 is 15 residues long. The germline V gene has CDR1 SGHVS and CDR2 FQNEAQ. CDR3 loop: CASSQVWTANTEAFF. CDR3 bases: TGTGCCAGCAGCCAAGTTTGGACAGCTAACACTGAAGCTTTCTTT.

This clone was seen once. The V gene is TRBV6-5, the J gene TRBJ1-1; tentatively, D is TRBD1 (5 bases). The germline V gene has CDR1 MNHEY and CDR2 SVGAGI. This CDR3 is 12 amino acids long. Trimming took 6 bases from V and 10 from J, leaving 15 bases between them. The CDR3 nucleotides read TGTGCCAGCAGCCCCCCCGGGACCGGAGCTTTCTTT. It codes for CASSPPGTGAFF.

The V and J genes are TRBV5-1 and TRBJ2-1; no reliable D call. Germline loops: CDR1 SGHRS, CDR2 YFSETQ. CDR3 size: 13 residues. V was shortened by 1 base and J by 3 bases, with 5 bases between the two germline ends. The CDR3 spells CASSLNLYNEQFF. Here the CDR3 DNA reads TGCGCCAGCAGCTTGAATCTCTACAATGAGCAGTTCTTC. Full variable domain (remainder filled in from reference TRBV5-1 and TRBJ2-1): KAGVTQTPRYLIKTRGQQVTLSCSPISGHRSVSWYQQTPGQGLQFLFEYFSETQRNKGNFPGRFSGRQFSNSRSEMNVSTLELGDSALYLCASSLNLYNEQFFGPGTRLTVL.

This chain joins TRBV11-3 and TRBJ2-1; D may correspond to TRBD1 or TRBD2 (5 bases each). The V end was cut by 4 bases, the J end by 0 bases, with 7 bases between. The CDR3 loop spans 14 amino acids. Germline loops: CDR1 SGHNT, CDR2 YENEEA. CDR3 sequence reads: CASSWGFSYNEQFF. CDR3 in DNA: TGTGCCAGCAGCTGGGGGTTCTCCTACAATGAGCAGTTCTTC.

This clone was seen only a few times. This rearrangement joins TRBV4-1 to TRBJ2-2; possibly TRBD2 for D (7 bases). The CDR3 contains 17 residues. V lost 2 bases, J lost 3 bases, and 16 bases lay in between. The V gene's germline CDR1 is MGHRA and CDR2 YSYEKL. The CDR3 spells CASSQPPGGSDTGELFF. CDR3 in DNA: TGCGCCAGCAGCCAACCCCCGGGGGGCTCGGACACCGGGGAGCTGTTTTTT.

V is TRBV6-5 and J is TRBJ1-2; D possibly corresponds to TRBD1 (5 bases). Trimming took off 6 bases at V and 5 bases at J, with 10 bases between the two ends. From germline, CDR1 is MNHEY and CDR2 SVGAGI. This CDR3 contains 12 residues. CDR3 region: CASSRQGYGYTF. The CDR3, as DNA: TGTGCCAGCAGCCGCCAGGGATATGGCTACACCTTC.

The CDR3 sequence: CASTLEGGAGGYTF. CDR3 sequence (DNA): TGTGCCAGCACCCTCGAGGGCGGGGCTGGAGGCTACACCTTC. The rearrangement links TRBV3-1 (or the pseudogene TRBV3-2) to TRBJ1-2, with D perhaps matching TRBD1 (5 bases). This CDR3 is 14 amino acids long. Germline V gene sequence: CDR1 LGHDT, CDR2 YNNKEL (reference sequence). Trimming pared 7 bases from V and 8 bases from J, leaving 20 bases between.

The rearrangement uses TRBV10-2 and TRBJ1-6; 8 positions match TRBD1. V dropped 6 bases and J dropped 0; count of bases not matched to a gene: 1. Germline loops: CDR1 WSHSY, CDR2 SAAADI. The CDR3 runs 15 residues. The CDR3 here is CASRDRVSYNSPLHF. The DNA for the CDR3 is TGCGCCAGCAGGGACAGGGTCTCCTATAATTCACCCCTCCACTTT.

This clone was detected a few times. This chain connects TRBV28 to TRBJ1-2, with D tentatively TRBD1 (5 bases). CDR1 MDHEN and CDR2 SYDVKM come from the germline V gene. With 6 bases removed from V and 4 bases from J, the gap between germline ends came to 15 bases. This CDR3 region has 14 residues. The DNA for the CDR3 is TGTGCCAGCAGCCCTTCCCAGGGCTTCTATGGCTACACCTTC. Amino acid sequence: CASSPSQGFYGYTF.

This sequence joins TRBV11-3 and TRBJ2-2; D gene uncertain. The V end lost 2 bases, the J end lost 3 bases, and 1 base lay between the germline ends. This CDR3 region has 12 residues. Germline CDR1 SGHNT, CDR2 YENEEA. DNA of the CDR3: TGTGCCAGCAGCTTACACACCGGGGAGCTGTTTTTT. It encodes CASSLHTGELFF.

J is TRBJ1-4 and V is TRBV30; D remains ambiguous. The CDR3 length is 12 residues. The germline gives CDR1 GTSNPN, CDR2 SVGIG (reference sequence). V was cut by 3 bases and J by 8 bases, with 10 bases left in between. The CDR3 DNA reads TGTGCCTGGAGAATGGAGGTGGAAAAACTGTTTTTT. It specifies CAWRMEVEKLFF.

The chain combines TRBV6-5 with TRBJ2-2; no clear D gene. Germline V CDR1 and CDR2: MNHEY, SVGAGI. V was cut by 2 bases and J by 3 bases, with 4 bases left in between. There are 13 residues in the CDR3. CDR3 region: CASSYRDTGELFF. DNA for the CDR3: TGTGCCAGCAGTTACCGTGACACCGGGGAGCTGTTTTTT.

This chain connects TRBV4-2 to TRBJ2-3; TRBD2 agrees at 13 bases. The CDR3 loop spans 16 amino acids. With V trimmed by 0 bases and J by 7 bases, 4 bases remained unmatched. Germline loops: CDR1 LGHNA, CDR2 YNFKEQ. CDR3 protein: CASSQELAGGLNTQYF. In nucleotides, the CDR3 is TGTGCCAGCAGCCAAGAACTAGCGGGGGGGCTTAATACGCAGTATTTT.

This chain uses TRBV7-6 with TRBJ2-2; 7 positions agree with TRBD2. This CDR3 is 15 amino acids long. V trimming: 7 bases; J trimming: 4 bases; junction bases outside the gene matches: 9. Germline lookup yields CDR1 SGHVS and CDR2 FNYEAQ. CDR3 nucleotide sequence: TGTGCCAGCAAATTGGGCGGGAGTAGCACCGGGGAGCTGTTTTTT. Amino acid sequence: CASKLGGSSTGELFF.

V and J are TRBV6-5 and TRBJ1-3; D unresolved. CDR3 length: 15 amino acids. Deletions cut 0 bases from V and 6 bases from J, with 12 bases between. Germline CDR1 and CDR2: MNHEY and SVGAGI. CDR3 sequence (DNA): TGTGCCAGCAGTTACTCCAACCAGGATCAAAACACCATATATTTT. Its translation: CASSYSNQDQNTIYF.

This clone has only a few counts. The gene calls are TRBV6-4 and TRBJ1-1; D is undetermined. The CDR3 contains 13 residues. The V gene's germline CDR1 is MRHNA and CDR2 SNTAGT. Trimming took 5 bases from V and 2 from J, leaving 9 bases between them. The CDR3 DNA reads as TGTGCCAGCAGTATAACAATTAACACTGAAGCTTTCTTT. As protein: CASSITINTEAFF.

This chain uses TRBV11-2 with TRBJ2-7, with 8 nucleotides matching TRBD2. CDR3 length: 16 amino acids. CDR1 and CDR2 from the germline V gene are SGHAT and FQNNGV. V lost 0 bases, J lost 1 base, and 5 bases stayed unmatched. Written as DNA, the CDR3 is TGTGCCAGCAGCTTAGAATGGGTAGCGGGATCCTACGAGCAGTACTTC. Translation gives CASSLEWVAGSYEQYF.

In this sample, this clone turned up a few times. The chain links TRBV6-5 to TRBJ2-2; D unclear. The CDR3 is made up of 14 amino acids. Per the germline V gene, CDR1 is MNHEY and CDR2 is SVGAGI. The germline V and J ends were trimmed by 3 bases and 11 bases, with 16 bases remaining between them. CDR3 sequence reads: CASSYSKATDELFF. The CDR3 nucleotides are TGTGCCAGCAGTTATTCAAAAGCAACGGATGAGCTGTTTTTT.

The genes are TRBV9 and TRBJ1-1; D remains ambiguous. Trimming left V 0 bases short and J 7 bases short, with 10 bases between. The CDR3 runs to 13 residues. Germline V gene lookup returns CDR1 SGDLS and CDR2 YYNGEE. CDR3 sequence: CASSVEIGGEAFF. CDR3 nucleotides: TGTGCCAGCAGCGTAGAAATTGGCGGTGAAGCTTTCTTT.

The rearrangement links TRBV19 to TRBJ2-7; D is possibly TRBD1 or TRBD2 (5 bases each). Germline assignment: CDR1 LNHDA and CDR2 SQIVND (reference sequence). The CDR3 runs to 15 residues. V lost 7 bases and J lost 2, with 18 bases in between. The CDR3 reads CASITRAGPPYEQYF. As DNA, the CDR3 is TGTGCCAGTATCACGAGGGCAGGGCCTCCCTACGAGCAGTACTTC. The variable domain in full, completed from reference TRBV19 and TRBJ2-7, reads DGGITQSPKYLFRKEGQNVTLSCEQNLNHDAMYWYRQDPGQGLRLIYYSQIVNDFQKGDIAEGYSVSREKKESFPLTVTSAQKNPTAFYLCASITRAGPPYEQYFGPGTRLTVT.

The rearrangement uses TRBV19 and TRBJ1-1; TRBD1 might be the D (6 bases). Germline loops: CDR1 LNHDA, CDR2 SQIVND (reference sequence). CDR3 length: 19 amino acids. Trimming stripped 2 bases from V and 0 bases from J, with 22 bases between. The CDR3 nucleotides read TGTGCCAGTAGTATACTGTTCTCCAGGGGTAGGGGTATGAACACTGAAGCTTTCTTT. Translated: CASSILFSRGRGMNTEAFF.

In the case of this clone: This same CDR3 is encoded by further DNA sequences in the sample. The chain employs TRBV12-3 or TRBV12-4 and TRBJ2-7; no reliable D call. V shed 6 bases and J shed 0 bases, with 6 bases lying between them. This CDR3 contains 12 residues. The CDR3 DNA reads TGTGCCAGCAGCCGAGACTCCTACGAGCAGTACTTC. Translation gives CASSRDSYEQYF.

The chain employs TRBV25-1 and TRBJ1-6, with D tentatively TRBD1 (5 bases). Trimming shortened V by 1 base and J by 8 bases, and 12 bases separated the two germline ends. The CDR3 extends over 15 amino acids. Looked up from germline, CDR1 is MGHDK and CDR2 is SYGVNS. The CDR3 bases are TGTGCCAGCAGTGAATTGGGCAGGGAGGATTCACCCCTCCACTTT. This gives the protein CASSELGREDSPLHF.

The rearrangement joins TRBV27 to TRBJ1-5; D perhaps matches TRBD1 (5 bases). Germline V gene sequence: CDR1 MNHEY, CDR2 SMNVEV (reference sequence). V was pared by 2 bases and J by 7 bases, with 12 bases between. This CDR3 comprises 14 residues. Here the CDR3 reads CASSLRGGFQPQHF. CDR3 DNA sequence: TGTGCCAGCAGTTTACGGGGCGGGTTCCAGCCCCAGCATTTT.